The clone carrying this T cell receptor (beta chain) was picked up a small number of times. These data originate in a study of early T cells in non-severe SARS-CoV-2 infection. TCRdb ran MiXCR on the 5' RACE reads and lists one entry per CDR3 protein. The sample has 55,000 or so distinct CDR3 sequences, more than 6.5% seen once; the top ten hold more than 5%. The starting material was whole blood, obtained at baseline. This TCR derives from an adult who was a healthcare worker with PCR-confirmed SARS-CoV-2 infection or an uninfected control (not recorded which).

The CDR3 protein is CASSFKRGNTEAFF. CDR3 nucleotides: TGTGCCAGCAGTTTTAAGAGGGGGAACACTGAAGCTTTCTTT. The V call is TRBV7-2, the J call TRBJ1-1; D is perhaps TRBD1 (5 bases). This CDR3 region has 14 residues. Germline V gene data show CDR1 as SGHTA and CDR2 as FQGNSA. Trimming left V 6 bases short and J 1 base short, with 12 bases between.